Sequencing of this T cell receptor (beta chain) was carried out in a study of blood T cell repertoires in COVID-19. Turning to the study itself: Whether acute or convalescent, the COVID-19 samples came from the United States, Italy and Spain.

Clones were read by immunoSEQ multiplex PCR, and TCRdb kept only the in-frame ones, dropping some. The repertoire holds about 220,000 clones, with over 75% as singletons. The receptor was derived from a middle-aged man with active or convalescent COVID-19. Sequencing input: peripheral blood.

The CDR3 reads CAWSALGGGTEAFF. The CDR3 bases are TGTGCCTGGAGTGCACTCGGGGGGGGCACTGAAGCTTTCTTT. The V and J genes are TRBV30 and TRBJ1-1, with a weak D call TRBD1 (5 bases). The CDR3 runs 14 residues. Germline assignment: CDR1 GTSNPN and CDR2 SVGIG (reference sequence). V shed 1 base and J shed 4 bases, with 13 bases lying between them. Full variable domain (missing parts from reference TRBV30 and TRBJ1-1): SQTIHQWPATLVQPVGSPLSLECTVEGTSNPNLYWYRQAAGRGLQLLFYSVGIGQISSEVPQNLSASRPQDRQFILSSKKLLLSDSGFYLCAWSALGGGTEAFFGQGTRLTVV.